The 21 T cell receptor beta chains below come from one sample, sequenced in a study of TIL therapy for anti-PD-1-resistant metastatic lung cancer. Sequencing used immunoSEQ v3. Only in-frame clones appear in the TCRdb table, and some are missing; sequencing was by immunoSEQ multiplex PCR. Among about 49,000 clones listed, 79% were seen once. Time point: pre-treatment sample, taken before nivolumab and TIL therapy. The sequencing used blood, collected at baseline. Source of these receptors: a man aged 65-85 years with non-small cell lung cancer.

The chain uses TRBV30 and TRBJ2-2; D tentatively fits TRBD1 or TRBD2 (5 bases each). Germline V CDR1 and CDR2: GTSNPN, SVGIG (reference sequence). V was trimmed by 0 bases and J by 5 bases, leaving 13 bases between them. This CDR3 has 15 residues. The CDR3 loop is CAWSVKSGLTGELFF. The CDR3 DNA reads as TGTGCCTGGAGTGTAAAATCGGGGCTAACCGGGGAGCTGTTTTTT.

This chain uses TRBV19 with TRBJ2-3; D unclear. CDR3 length: 12 residues. Germline V CDR1 and CDR2: LNHDA, SQIVND (reference sequence). V was pared by 6 bases and J by 0 bases, with 4 bases between. CDR3 loop: CASRISTDTQYF. CDR3 coding DNA: TGTGCCAGTAGGATAAGCACAGATACGCAGTATTTT.

The CDR3, as DNA: TGTGCCAGCAGCTTATCAGGGGGCACGACAGATACGCAGTATTTT. Its translation is CASSLSGGTTDTQYF. This chain uses TRBV7-9 with TRBJ2-3; 8 positions match TRBD1. This CDR3 region has 15 residues. V lost 2 bases to trimming and J lost 3 bases; unmatched junction nucleotides: 4. The germline CDR1 and CDR2 sequences are SEHNR and FQNEAQ (reference sequence).

This clone came up a few times. This chain connects TRBV11-2 to TRBJ1-4; TRBD1 might be the D (5 bases). The germline CDR1 and CDR2 sequences are SGHAT and FQNNGV. The CDR3 sequence is 12 residues long. V was shortened by 1 base and J by 8 bases, with 5 bases between the two germline ends. The CDR3 spells CASSLGQEKLFF. CDR3 nucleotide sequence: TGTGCCAGCAGCTTAGGACAGGAAAAACTGTTTTTT.

The V and J genes are TRBV19 and TRBJ2-4; a weak D match, TRBD2 (6 bases). CDR1 LNHDA and CDR2 SQIVND come from the germline V gene (reference sequence). Trimming cost V 3 bases and J 8 bases, with 17 bases left between them. This CDR3 has 15 amino acids. The CDR3 DNA follows: TGTGCCAGTAGTATGGAGCGGGTCCCATCGGACATTCAGTACTTC. The encoded protein is CASSMERVPSDIQYF. Full variable domain (rest looked up from reference TRBV19 and TRBJ2-4): DGGITQSPKYLFRKEGQNVTLSCEQNLNHDAMYWYRQDPGQGLRLIYYSQIVNDFQKGDIAEGYSVSREKKESFPLTVTSAQKNPTAFYLCASSMERVPSDIQYFGAGTRLSVL.

This clone was counted a few times. The chain carries TRBV19 and TRBJ1-1; D gene uncertain. The CDR3 extends over 13 amino acids. The germline V and J ends were trimmed by 7 bases and 3 bases, with 12 bases remaining between them. From germline, CDR1 is LNHDA and CDR2 SQIVND (reference sequence). The CDR3 is CASTMAVYTEAFF. The CDR3 nucleotides are TGTGCCAGTACCATGGCGGTTTACACTGAAGCTTTCTTT. Based on the CDR3 plus reference TRBV19 and TRBJ1-1, the full variable domain is DGGITQSPKYLFRKEGQNVTLSCEQNLNHDAMYWYRQDPGQGLRLIYYSQIVNDFQKGDIAEGYSVSREKKESFPLTVTSAQKNPTAFYLCASTMAVYTEAFFGQGTRLTVV.

CDR3 sequence reads: CASSKNAGGWSYEQYF. CDR3 sequence (DNA): TGTGCCAGCAGCAAAAATGCGGGAGGATGGTCCTACGAGCAGTACTTC. The J gene is TRBJ2-7, the V gene TRBV21-1; TRBD2 is the table's D call, not checked against the DNA. TRBV21-1 is a pseudogene segment. The CDR3 contains 16 residues.

The chain employs TRBV7-8 and TRBJ1-5; D gene uncertain. This CDR3 contains 15 residues. In germline, CDR1 is SGHVS, CDR2 FQNEAQ. The germline V and J ends were trimmed by 5 bases and 2 bases, with 13 bases remaining between them. The CDR3 coding sequence is TGTGCCAGCAGCACCTCGGGTGGAGGCAATCAGCCCCAGCATTTT. Amino acids: CASSTSGGGNQPQHF.

The chain employs TRBV6-1 and TRBJ2-1; tentatively, D is TRBD1 (5 bases). The germline CDR1 and CDR2 sequences are MNHNS and SASEGT. This CDR3 is built from 11 residues. V gave up 7 bases and J gave up 16 bases, with 17 bases separating them. Here the CDR3 reads CASIDTGEEFF. The CDR3 DNA sequence: TGTGCCAGCATCGATACAGGAGAGGAATTCTTC.

This clone has just a few counts. The chain recombines TRBV7-8 with TRBJ2-7; 11 nucleotides agree with TRBD1. CDR1 SGHVS and CDR2 FQNEAQ come from the germline V gene. J lost 5 bases, V lost 5 bases, and 8 bases had no gene match. CDR3 length: 15 residues. Written as DNA, the CDR3 is TGTGCCAGCAGCCTCCGGGACAGGGGGACCGACGAGCAGTACTTC. This translates into CASSLRDRGTDEQYF.

V and J are TRBV15 and TRBJ2-5, with 9 positions matching TRBD2. Germline V gene lookup returns CDR1 LNHNV and CDR2 YYDKDF (reference sequence). Trimming cost V 1 base and J 5 bases; bases outside gene matches: 8. The CDR3 loop spans 16 amino acids. Written as DNA, the CDR3 is TGTGCCACCAGCAGAGTCGGGACTAGCAGTAAGGAGACCCAGTACTTC. The encoded protein is CATSRVGTSSKETQYF.

This clone was counted between two and nine times. The chain has TRBV19 and TRBJ2-7; D unclear. This CDR3 has 13 residues. V lost 6 bases, J lost 0 bases, and 9 bases lay in between. CDR1 is LNHDA, CDR2 SQIVND, per germline (reference sequence). The CDR3 coding sequence is TGTGCCAGTAGCGCCGCGAGCTCCTACGAGCAGTACTTC. The encoded protein is CASSAASSYEQYF.

V and J are TRBV5-5 and TRBJ2-1; no definite D call. Germline CDR1 is SGHKS and CDR2 is YYEKEE (reference sequence). CDR3 size: 11 residues. With 1 base removed from V and 9 bases from J, the gap between germline ends came to 5 bases. DNA for the CDR3: TGTGCCAGCAGCTTGTGGGGTGAGCAGTTCTTC. This translates into CASSLWGEQFF.

The chain is built from TRBV18 and TRBJ2-7, with 8 bases lining up with TRBD2. CDR1 and CDR2 from the germline V gene are KGHSH and LQKENI. With 6 bases clipped from V and 5 bases from J, the junction kept 9 bases outside the gene matches. The CDR3 runs to 14 residues. The CDR3 nucleotides are TGTGCCAGCTCTACGATGGGAGCGGGAGACGAGCAGTACTTC. Protein: CASSTMGAGDEQYF.

V usage is TRBV15 and J usage is TRBJ1-6, with D perhaps TRBD1 (6 bases). CDR1 is LNHNV and CDR2 is YYDKDF in the germline V gene (reference sequence). Trimming removed 0 bases from V and 5 bases from J, with 8 bases in between. CDR3 length equals 15 residues. Here the CDR3 reads CATSRDRGNNSPLHF. CDR3 sequence (DNA): TGTGCCACCAGCAGAGACAGGGGAAATAATTCACCCCTCCACTTT.

The chain carries TRBV2 and TRBJ1-3; D unclear. This CDR3 region has 15 residues. V lost 7 bases to trimming and J lost 0 bases, with 13 bases between them. CDR1 and CDR2 (germline): SNHLY, FYNNEI. For the CDR3, the DNA is TGTGCCAGCACATCTTTGTCAGGCTCTGGAAACACCATATATTTT. Translating it yields CASTSLSGSGNTIYF. The entire variable domain, with the rest obtained from reference TRBV2 and TRBJ1-3, is as follows: EPEVTQTPSHQVTQMGQEVILRCVPISNHLYFYWYRQILGQKVEFLVSFYNNEISEKSEIFDDQFSVERPDGSNFTLKIRSTKLEDSAMYFCASTSLSGSGNTIYFGEGSWLTVV.

This rearrangement joins TRBV7-9 to TRBJ1-3; unclear D gene. Per germline, CDR1 SEHNR and CDR2 FQNEAQ (reference sequence). Trimming removed 0 bases at V and 0 bases at J, with 6 bases between. The CDR3 consists of 15 residues. The CDR3 sequence: CASSLAGSSGNTIYF. CDR3 in DNA: TGTGCCAGCAGCTTAGCTGGGAGCTCTGGAAACACCATATATTTT.

The V call is TRBV19, the J call TRBJ2-1; D is unresolved. The germline gives CDR1 LNHDA, CDR2 SQIVND (reference sequence). The CDR3 contains 15 residues. V lost 4 bases and J lost 0, with 10 bases in between. The CDR3 reads CASSTARSSYNEQFF. The CDR3 DNA sequence: TGTGCCAGTAGTACAGCCCGAAGCTCCTACAATGAGCAGTTCTTC.

The rearrangement uses TRBV6-1 and TRBJ2-3, with D uncertain. Germline assignment: CDR1 MNHNS and CDR2 SASEGT. This CDR3 has 15 residues. V lost 6 bases and J lost 6, with 19 bases in between. For the CDR3, the DNA is TGTGCCAGCAGGACCCCGGGCCTTTTAGGGGATACGCAGTATTTT. Protein product: CASRTPGLLGDTQYF.

This clone was picked up a small number of times. The chain combines TRBV7-9 with TRBJ1-2; no clear D gene. Germline V gene lookup returns CDR1 SEHNR and CDR2 FQNEAQ (reference sequence). The V end was cut by 1 base, the J end by 4 bases, with 4 bases between. This CDR3 is built from 12 residues. Written as DNA, the CDR3 is TGTGCCAGCAGCTTAGAAGGCTATGGCTACACCTTC. It yields the protein CASSLEGYGYTF.

The J gene is TRBJ2-2, the V gene TRBV9; D gene unclear. The CDR3 is made up of 15 amino acids. The germline CDR1 and CDR2 sequences are SGDLS and YYNGEE. V gave up 4 bases and J gave up 1 base, with 11 bases separating them. CDR3 region: CASSKSLGNTGELFF. The DNA for the CDR3 is TGTGCCAGCAGCAAGTCTCTGGGGAACACCGGGGAGCTGTTTTTT. Looking up the rest from reference TRBV9 and TRBJ2-2 gives the full variable domain: DSGVTQTPKHLITATGQRVTLRCSPRSGDLSVYWYQQSLDQGLQFLIQYYNGEERAKGNILERFSAQQFPDLHSELNLSSLELGDSALYFCASSKSLGNTGELFFGEGSRLTVL.